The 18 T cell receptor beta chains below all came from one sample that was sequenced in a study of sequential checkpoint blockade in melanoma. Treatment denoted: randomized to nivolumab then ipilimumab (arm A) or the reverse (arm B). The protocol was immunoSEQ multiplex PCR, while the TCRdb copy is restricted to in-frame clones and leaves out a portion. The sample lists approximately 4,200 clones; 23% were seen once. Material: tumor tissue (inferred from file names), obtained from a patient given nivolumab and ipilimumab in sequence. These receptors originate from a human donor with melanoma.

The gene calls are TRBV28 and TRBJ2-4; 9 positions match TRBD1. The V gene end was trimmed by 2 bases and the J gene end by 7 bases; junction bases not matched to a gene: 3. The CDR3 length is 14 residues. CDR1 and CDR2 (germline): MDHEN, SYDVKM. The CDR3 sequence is CASSLGTGKNIQYF. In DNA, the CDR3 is TGTGCCAGCAGTTTAGGGACAGGGAAGAACATTCAGTACTTC.

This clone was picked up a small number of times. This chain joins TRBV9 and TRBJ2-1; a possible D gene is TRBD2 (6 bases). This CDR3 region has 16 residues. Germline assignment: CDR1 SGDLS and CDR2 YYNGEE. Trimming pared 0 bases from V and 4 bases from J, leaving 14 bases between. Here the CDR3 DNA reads TGTGCCAGCAGCGTAGCTACGACTAGTAGTTACAATGAGCAGTTCTTC. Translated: CASSVATTSSYNEQFF.

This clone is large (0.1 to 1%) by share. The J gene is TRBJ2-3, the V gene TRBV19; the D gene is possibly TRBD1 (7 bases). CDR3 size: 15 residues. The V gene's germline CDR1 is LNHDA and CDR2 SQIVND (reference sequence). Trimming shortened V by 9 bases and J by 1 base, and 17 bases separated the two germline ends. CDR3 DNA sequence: TGTGCCAGCGTCGGAGGGGACAGTGGCACAGATACGCAGTATTTT. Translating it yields CASVGGDSGTDTQYF.

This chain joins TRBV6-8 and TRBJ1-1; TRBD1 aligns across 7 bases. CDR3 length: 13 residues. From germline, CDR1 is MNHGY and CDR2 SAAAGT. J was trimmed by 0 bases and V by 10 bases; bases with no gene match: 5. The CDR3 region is CAITGQLNTEAFF. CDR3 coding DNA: TGTGCCATCACGGGACAGCTGAACACTGAAGCTTTCTTT.

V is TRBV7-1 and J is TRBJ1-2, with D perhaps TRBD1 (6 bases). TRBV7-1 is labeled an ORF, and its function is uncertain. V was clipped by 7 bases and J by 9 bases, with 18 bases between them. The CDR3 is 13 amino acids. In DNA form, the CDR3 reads TGTGCCAGCACCGACCGGGACACCGGTAGCTACACCTTC. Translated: CASTDRDTGSYTF.

The CDR3 DNA reads TGTGCCAGCAGTTCCCCGGGACTACCCTACGAGCAGTACTTC. Translating gives CASSSPGLPYEQYF. The gene calls are TRBV6-8 and TRBJ2-7; 7 bases align to TRBD2. Germline V lookup: CDR1 MNHGY, CDR2 SAAAGT. V lost 4 bases, J lost 2 bases, and 5 bases stayed unmatched. There are 14 residues in the CDR3.

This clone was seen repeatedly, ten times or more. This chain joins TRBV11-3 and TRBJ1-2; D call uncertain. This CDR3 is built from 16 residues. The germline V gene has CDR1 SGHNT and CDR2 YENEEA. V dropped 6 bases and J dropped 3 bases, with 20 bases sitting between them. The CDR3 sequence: CASSPDRALTDYGYTF. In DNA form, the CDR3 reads TGTGCCAGCAGTCCAGACCGGGCTTTGACGGACTATGGCTACACCTTC. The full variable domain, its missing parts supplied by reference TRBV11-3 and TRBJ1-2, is EAGVVQSPRYKIIEKKQPVAFWCNPISGHNTLYWYLQNLGQGPELLIRYENEEAVDDSQLPKDRFSAERLKGVDSTLKIQPAELGDSAVYLCASSPDRALTDYGYTFGSGTRLTVV.

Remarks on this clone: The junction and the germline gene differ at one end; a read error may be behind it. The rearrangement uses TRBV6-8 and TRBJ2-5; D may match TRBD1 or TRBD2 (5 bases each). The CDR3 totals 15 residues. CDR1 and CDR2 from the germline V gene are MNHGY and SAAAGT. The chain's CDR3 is CASSNSGGRMETQYF. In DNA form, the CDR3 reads TGTGCCAGCAGTAACTCTGGGGGAAGAATGGAGACCCAGTACTTC.

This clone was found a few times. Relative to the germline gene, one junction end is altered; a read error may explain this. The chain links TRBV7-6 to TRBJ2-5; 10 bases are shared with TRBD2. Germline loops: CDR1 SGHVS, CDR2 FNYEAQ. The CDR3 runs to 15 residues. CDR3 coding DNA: TGTGCTAGCAGTGATAGCGGGGGGCCCCAAGAGACCCAGTACTTC. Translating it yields CASSDSGGPQETQYF.

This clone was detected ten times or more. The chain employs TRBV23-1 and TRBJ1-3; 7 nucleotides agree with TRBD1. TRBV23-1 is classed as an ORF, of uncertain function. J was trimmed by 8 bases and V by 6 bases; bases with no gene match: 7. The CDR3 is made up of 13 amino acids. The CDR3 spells CASSQDREDTIYF. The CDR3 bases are TGCGCCAGCAGCCAAGACAGGGAGGACACCATATATTTT.

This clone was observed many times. CDR3 nucleotide sequence: TGTGCCAGCAGCTTAGGTGCGCGAGGGGCCAACGTCCTGACTTTC. Encoded protein: CASSLGARGANVLTF. The chain couples TRBV11-3 to TRBJ2-6; no definite D call. Trimming removed 1 base from V and 4 bases from J, with 8 bases in between. Per the germline V gene, CDR1 is SGHNT and CDR2 is YENEEA. The CDR3 extends over 15 amino acids.

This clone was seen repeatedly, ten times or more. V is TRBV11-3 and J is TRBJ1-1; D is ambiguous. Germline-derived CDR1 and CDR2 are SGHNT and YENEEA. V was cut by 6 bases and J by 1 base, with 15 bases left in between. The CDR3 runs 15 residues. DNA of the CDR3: TGTGCCAGCAGTTCCCGGACCACCCAGAACACTGAAGCTTTCTTT. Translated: CASSSRTTQNTEAFF.

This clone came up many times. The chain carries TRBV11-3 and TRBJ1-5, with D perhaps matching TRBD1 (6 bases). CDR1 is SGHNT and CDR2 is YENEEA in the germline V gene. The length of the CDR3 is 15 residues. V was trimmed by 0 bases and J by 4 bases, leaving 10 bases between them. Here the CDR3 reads CASSLEGTQNQPQHF. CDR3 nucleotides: TGTGCCAGCAGCTTAGAAGGGACACAAAATCAGCCCCAGCATTTT.

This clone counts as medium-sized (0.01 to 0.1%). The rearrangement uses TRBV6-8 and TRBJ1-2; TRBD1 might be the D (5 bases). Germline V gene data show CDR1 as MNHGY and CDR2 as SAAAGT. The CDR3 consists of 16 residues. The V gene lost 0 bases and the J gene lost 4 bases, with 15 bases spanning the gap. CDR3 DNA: TGTGCCAGCAGTTACTCGATCCTACAGGAGGCCTATGGCTACACCTTC. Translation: CASSYSILQEAYGYTF.

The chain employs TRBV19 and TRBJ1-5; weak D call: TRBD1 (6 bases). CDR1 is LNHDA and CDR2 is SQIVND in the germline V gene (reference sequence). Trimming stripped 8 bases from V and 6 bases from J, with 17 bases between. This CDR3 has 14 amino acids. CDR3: CASLSLGQIQPQHF. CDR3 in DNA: TGTGCCAGTCTCTCTCTCGGACAGATTCAGCCCCAGCATTTT.

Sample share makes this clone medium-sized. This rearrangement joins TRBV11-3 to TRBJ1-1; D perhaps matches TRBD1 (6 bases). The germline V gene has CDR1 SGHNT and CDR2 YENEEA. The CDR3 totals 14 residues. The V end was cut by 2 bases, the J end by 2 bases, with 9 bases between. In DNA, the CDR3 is TGTGCCAGCAGCTTATCCAGGGGAAACACTGAAGCTTTCTTT. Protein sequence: CASSLSRGNTEAFF. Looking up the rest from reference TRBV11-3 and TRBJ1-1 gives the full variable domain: EAGVVQSPRYKIIEKKQPVAFWCNPISGHNTLYWYLQNLGQGPELLIRYENEEAVDDSQLPKDRFSAERLKGVDSTLKIQPAELGDSAVYLCASSLSRGNTEAFFGQGTRLTVV.

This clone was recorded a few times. CDR3 loop: CASSKDTTNYGYTF. In nucleotides, the CDR3 is TGTGCCAGCAGTAAGGACACCACTAACTATGGCTACACCTTC. This rearrangement joins TRBV6-8 to TRBJ1-2, with D possibly being TRBD1 (5 bases). The germline V gene has CDR1 MNHGY and CDR2 SAAAGT. Trimming took 5 bases from V and 0 from J, leaving 10 bases between them. The CDR3 has 14 residues.

Here the CDR3 reads CASSTGTSRGGELFF. Written as DNA, the CDR3 is TGCGCCAGCAGCACCGGGACTAGCAGGGGCGGGGAGCTGTTTTTT. The gene calls are TRBV5-1 and TRBJ2-2, with TRBD2 matching 9 bases. CDR1 is SGHRS, CDR2 YFSETQ, per germline. The V and J ends lost 4 bases and 7 bases, in that order; junction bases with no gene match: 8. The CDR3 consists of 15 residues.